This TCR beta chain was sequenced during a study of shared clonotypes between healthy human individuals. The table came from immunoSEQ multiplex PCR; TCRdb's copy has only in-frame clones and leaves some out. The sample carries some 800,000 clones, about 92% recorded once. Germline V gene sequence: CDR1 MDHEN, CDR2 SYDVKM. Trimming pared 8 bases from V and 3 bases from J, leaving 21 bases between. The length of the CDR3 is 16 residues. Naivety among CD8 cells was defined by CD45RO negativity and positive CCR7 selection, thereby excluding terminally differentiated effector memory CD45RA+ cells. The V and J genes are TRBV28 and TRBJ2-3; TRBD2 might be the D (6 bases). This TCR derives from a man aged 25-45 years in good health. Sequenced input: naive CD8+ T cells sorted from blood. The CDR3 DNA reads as TGTGCCAGCGCCATGAACGGAGGGACGGGGACAGATACGCAGTATTTT. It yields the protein CASAMNGGTGTDTQYF.